The 27 T cell receptor beta chains listed next were all sequenced from one sample in a study of cytomegalovirus exposure and HLA in healthy donors. Primers for the PCR totalled 60 Vbeta and 13 Jbeta. Sequenced by immunoSEQ multiplex PCR; TCRdb stores in-frame clones only, minus some. The sample shows about 140,000 clones, approximately 80% of them seen only once. Source material: PBMCs. The origin of the receptors is a woman aged 40 to 55 in good health and CMV-seronegative.

This chain connects TRBV7-2 to TRBJ2-5, with 8 bases identical to TRBD2. Germline V gene sequence: CDR1 SGHTA, CDR2 FQGNSA. The junction had 6 bases not matched to a gene; V was cut back by 1 base and J by 5 bases. The CDR3 has 15 residues. The CDR3, as DNA: TGTGCCAGCAGCTTAGACCGGGGGGGCTGGGAGACCCAGTACTTC. This gives the protein CASSLDRGGWETQYF.

V is TRBV29-1 and J is TRBJ2-2, with 7 bases that match TRBD1. CDR1 and CDR2 from the germline V gene are SQVTM and ANQGSEA. This CDR3 contains 12 residues. The CDR3 nucleotides read TGCACTACCTCACAGGGGAACGGGGAGCTGTTTTTT. Its protein is CTTSQGNGELFF.

The rearrangement uses TRBV5-1 and TRBJ2-2; tentatively, D is TRBD1 (5 bases). The CDR3 covers 15 residues. The germline V and J ends were trimmed by 1 base and 6 bases, with 13 bases remaining between them. Per germline, CDR1 SGHRS and CDR2 YFSETQ. This chain's CDR3 is CASSLLGVLAGELFF. CDR3 in DNA: TGCGCCAGCAGCTTGTTAGGGGTCCTGGCCGGGGAGCTGTTTTTT.

The table lists this clone with a count of one. In DNA form, the CDR3 reads TGTGCCAGCAGTATGGGTGGCGGGAGCCCCGGGGAGCTGTTTTTT. Translated, it gives CASSMGGGSPGELFF. The chain couples TRBV28 to TRBJ2-2, with 7 bases fitting TRBD2. Trimming removed 5 bases from V and 6 bases from J; junction bases left unmatched: 9. This CDR3 is 15 amino acids long. From germline, CDR1 is MDHEN and CDR2 SYDVKM.

J is TRBJ2-6 and V is TRBV14; the match to TRBD2 covers 9 bases. With 4 bases clipped from V and 9 bases from J, the junction kept 7 bases outside the gene matches. Germline loops: CDR1 SGHDN, CDR2 FVKESK. The CDR3 sequence is 15 residues long. DNA for the CDR3: TGTGCCAGCAGCCGCGGGGGGGCGGTTTACAACGTCCTGACTTTC. Protein sequence: CASSRGGAVYNVLTF. The full variable domain, its missing parts supplied by reference TRBV14 and TRBJ2-6, is EAGVTQFPSHSVIEKGQTVTLRCDPISGHDNLYWYRRVMGKEIKFLLHFVKESKQDESGMPNNRFLAERTGGTYSTLKVQPAELEDSGVYFCASSRGGAVYNVLTFGAGSRLTVL.

The rearrangement uses TRBV7-9 and TRBJ1-3; D not resolved. Germline-derived CDR1 and CDR2 are SEHNR and FQNEAQ (reference sequence). The CDR3 sequence is 13 residues long. The V end was cut by 7 bases, the J end by 0 bases, with 7 bases between. DNA of the CDR3: TGTGCCAGCACCCCGGGCTCTGGAAACACCATATATTTT. It codes for CASTPGSGNTIYF.

The gene calls are TRBV28 and TRBJ2-6; 7 nucleotides line up with TRBD1. The germline V gene encodes CDR1 MDHEN and CDR2 SYDVKM. This CDR3 contains 17 residues. After removal of 7 bases from V and 2 bases from J, the junction contained 11 bases not matched to a gene. CDR3 sequence: CASTEGARWAGANVLTF. CDR3 DNA: TGTGCCAGCACCGAGGGGGCGCGTTGGGCTGGGGCCAACGTCCTGACTTTC.

The rearrangement joins TRBV5-8 to TRBJ1-5; unclear D gene. This CDR3 comprises 17 residues. The V and J ends lost 1 base and 0 bases respectively, with 14 bases between them. Germline V gives CDR1 SGHTS, CDR2 YDEGEE. Here the CDR3 DNA reads TGTGCCAGCAGCTTGTGGGGTCGGGGAGATAGCAATCAGCCCCAGCATTTT. Amino acids: CASSLWGRGDSNQPQHF.

The rearrangement links TRBV30 to TRBJ1-2; D ambiguous. Germline lookup yields CDR1 GTSNPN and CDR2 SVGIG (reference sequence). This CDR3 is 13 amino acids long. V lost 3 bases and J 6 bases, leaving 14 bases between the germline ends. CDR3 protein: CAWRSGGLHGYTF. The DNA for the CDR3 is TGTGCCTGGAGGTCGGGAGGGTTGCATGGCTACACCTTC.

This clone was counted a few times. CDR3 amino acids: CASSPRGLYEQYF. The CDR3 bases are TGTGCCAGTAGTCCGAGGGGGCTCTACGAGCAGTACTTC. The V call is TRBV19, the J call TRBJ2-7; 7 bases are shared with TRBD1. After removal of 5 bases from V and 3 bases from J, the junction contained 4 bases not matched to a gene. The CDR3 has 13 amino acids. Germline CDR1 is LNHDA and CDR2 is SQIVND (reference sequence).

The count of this clone is one. Mismatch with germline at one junction end may stem from a read error. This chain uses TRBV4-3 with TRBJ1-4; 8 nucleotides line up with TRBD1. CDR1 is LGHNA, CDR2 YSLEER, per germline. The CDR3 spans 16 residues. CDR3 in DNA: TGCGCCAGCGGCCAATCCTTCCAGGGGGCCGGTGAAAAACTGTTTTTT. It translates to CASGQSFQGAGEKLFF.

The rearrangement uses TRBV5-4 and TRBJ2-2, with 7 bases matching TRBD1. The V segment lost 4 bases and the J segment 0 bases; nucleotides outside the gene matches: 3. This CDR3 has 15 amino acids. The germline CDR1 and CDR2 sequences are SGHNT and YYREEE (reference sequence). Here the CDR3 DNA reads TGTGCCAGCAGCCTTGACAGGGCGAACACCGGGGAGCTGTTTTTT. This codes for CASSLDRANTGELFF. The full variable domain, in which reference TRBV5-4 and TRBJ2-2 provide the parts outside the CDR3, is ETGVTQSPTHLIKTRGQQVTLRCSSQSGHNTVSWYQQALGQGPQFIFQYYREEENGRGNFPPRFSGLQFPNYSSELNVNALELDDSALYLCASSLDRANTGELFFGEGSRLTVL.

The table lists this clone with a few counts. The chain is built from TRBV7-2 and TRBJ2-5, with TRBD1 as a possible D gene (5 bases). V lost 2 bases and J 3 bases, leaving 7 bases between the germline ends. The V gene's germline CDR1 is SGHTA and CDR2 FQGNSA. The CDR3 covers 13 residues. This chain's CDR3 is CASSLSREETQYF. CDR3 nucleotide sequence: TGTGCCAGCAGCTTATCCAGGGAAGAGACCCAGTACTTC.

V and J are TRBV28 and TRBJ1-6; 9 positions agree with TRBD1. The germline CDR1 and CDR2 sequences are MDHEN and SYDVKM. The CDR3 contains 14 residues. Trimming removed 4 bases from V and 10 bases from J; junction bases left unmatched: 5. The CDR3 loop is CASSWTGEGSPLHF. The CDR3 nucleotides read TGTGCCAGCAGTTGGACAGGGGAGGGATCACCCCTCCACTTT.

This sequence joins TRBV6-5 and TRBJ2-1; 12 bases line up with TRBD1. CDR1 and CDR2 (germline): MNHEY, SVGAGI. The CDR3 length is 15 residues. Germline trimming cut 3 bases from V and 8 bases from J; bases unmatched to any gene: 5. The CDR3 reads CASSYDGTGGYEQFF. The CDR3 coding sequence is TGTGCCAGCAGTTATGATGGGACAGGGGGCTATGAGCAGTTCTTC.

A few counts support this clone. The rearrangement uses TRBV29-1 and TRBJ2-5; no firm D call. CDR1 SQVTM and CDR2 ANQGSEA come from the germline V gene. Trimming left V 6 bases short and J 2 bases short, with 16 bases between. The CDR3 runs to 14 residues. CDR3 DNA sequence: TGCAGCGTGGCCGGCGGCAGAAAACAAGAGACCCAGTACTTC. It codes for CSVAGGRKQETQYF.

This chain joins TRBV21-1 and TRBJ1-1; TRBD1 is the table's D call and was not checked against the DNA. TRBV21-1 is a pseudogene segment. The CDR3 spans 16 residues. CDR3 loop: CASSKKGDRAGTEAFF. Written as DNA, the CDR3 is TGTGCCAGCAGCAAAAAGGGGGACAGGGCAGGCACTGAAGCTTTCTTT.

The V gene is TRBV7-7, the J gene TRBJ2-5; 9 positions match TRBD2. From germline, CDR1 is SSHAT and CDR2 FNYEAQ (reference sequence). The J segment lost 1 base and the V segment lost 5 bases, leaving 5 bases of the junction unmatched. CDR3 length equals 15 residues. Here the CDR3 reads CASSAYSGGQETQYF. The CDR3 DNA reads as TGTGCCAGCAGCGCGTATAGCGGGGGCCAAGAGACCCAGTACTTC.

The chain recombines TRBV28 with TRBJ1-5, with D maybe TRBD1 (6 bases). V was shortened by 5 bases and J by 1 base, with 15 bases between the two germline ends. Germline V gene lookup returns CDR1 MDHEN and CDR2 SYDVKM. There are 16 residues in the CDR3. This CDR3 reads CASSIIQGGSNQPQHF. The CDR3 bases are TGTGCCAGCAGTATTATACAGGGTGGAAGCAATCAGCCCCAGCATTTT.

V usage is TRBV29-1 and J usage is TRBJ1-1; D gene unclear. Trimming shortened V by 5 bases and J by 2 bases, and 6 bases separated the two germline ends. CDR1 is SQVTM, CDR2 ANQGSEA, per germline. The length of the CDR3 is 11 residues. The CDR3 region has the DNA TGCAGCGTTCAGAAAAACACTGAAGCTTTCTTT. This codes for CSVQKNTEAFF.

This chain uses TRBV15 with TRBJ2-5, with a tentative D call TRBD2 (5 bases). The DNA matches TRBJ2-7 better at its end, which makes the J call doubtful. The CDR3 length is 15 residues. Germline-derived CDR1 and CDR2 are LNHNV and YYDKDF (reference sequence). CDR3 residues: CATSRDTLRGYEQYF. The CDR3 nucleotides read TGTGCCACCAGCAGAGATACCCTCAGAGGGTACGAGCAGTACTTC.

The chain couples TRBV9 to TRBJ2-3; D not resolved. V was shortened by 6 bases and J by 0 bases, with 20 bases between the two germline ends. CDR3 length: 17 residues. Per germline, CDR1 SGDLS and CDR2 YYNGEE. The CDR3: CASKRRPERSSTDTQYF. Here the CDR3 DNA reads TGTGCCAGCAAGCGTAGGCCGGAACGATCTAGCACAGATACGCAGTATTTT. The full variable domain, its missing parts supplied by reference TRBV9 and TRBJ2-3, is DSGVTQTPKHLITATGQRVTLRCSPRSGDLSVYWYQQSLDQGLQFLIQYYNGEERAKGNILERFSAQQFPDLHSELNLSSLELGDSALYFCASKRRPERSSTDTQYFGPGTRLTVL.

V is TRBV30 and J is TRBJ2-7; D is unresolved. CDR3 size: 13 residues. The germline gives CDR1 GTSNPN, CDR2 SVGIG (reference sequence). V was clipped by 1 base and J by 4 bases, with 11 bases between them. This CDR3 is CAWSAGLIYEQYF. As DNA, the CDR3 is TGTGCCTGGAGTGCAGGATTGATATACGAGCAGTACTTC.

This clone appeared once. The rearrangement joins TRBV28 to TRBJ2-1; 13 nucleotides align to TRBD2. The CDR3 extends over 14 amino acids. CDR1 MDHEN and CDR2 SYDVKM come from the germline V gene. V dropped 5 bases and J dropped 8; count of bases not matched to a gene: 3. The chain's CDR3 is CASSLGLAGDEQFF. In DNA form, the CDR3 reads TGTGCCAGCAGTCTAGGACTAGCGGGGGATGAGCAGTTCTTC.

This chain joins TRBV4-3 and TRBJ2-7; 7 nucleotides line up with TRBD1. The CDR3 covers 14 residues. With 4 bases clipped from V and 3 bases from J, the junction kept 6 bases outside the gene matches. Germline CDR1 LGHNA, CDR2 YSLEER. CDR3 DNA sequence: TGCGCCAGCAGCCCCTCGAGACAGGGCTACGAGCAGTACTTC. Amino acids: CASSPSRQGYEQYF.

The rearrangement uses TRBV10-3 and TRBJ1-3, with TRBD1 as a possible D gene (5 bases). Trimming shortened V by 0 bases and J by 0 bases, and 6 bases separated the two germline ends. Germline CDR1 reads ENHRY; CDR2 reads SYGVKD. The CDR3 loop spans 15 amino acids. CDR3 DNA sequence: TGTGCCATCAGTGAGTCCGGGGGCTCTGGAAACACCATATATTTT. Protein product: CAISESGGSGNTIYF.

The rearrangement joins TRBV4-2 to TRBJ2-2; 8 bases are a match to TRBD2. Unmatched junction bases numbered 9, after V lost 3 bases and J lost 6 bases. The CDR3 consists of 16 residues. CDR1 and CDR2 from the germline V gene are LGHNA and YNFKEQ. CDR3 amino acids: CASSHEPGLVAGELFF. As DNA, the CDR3 is TGTGCCAGCAGCCATGAACCGGGACTAGTCGCCGGGGAGCTGTTTTTT.